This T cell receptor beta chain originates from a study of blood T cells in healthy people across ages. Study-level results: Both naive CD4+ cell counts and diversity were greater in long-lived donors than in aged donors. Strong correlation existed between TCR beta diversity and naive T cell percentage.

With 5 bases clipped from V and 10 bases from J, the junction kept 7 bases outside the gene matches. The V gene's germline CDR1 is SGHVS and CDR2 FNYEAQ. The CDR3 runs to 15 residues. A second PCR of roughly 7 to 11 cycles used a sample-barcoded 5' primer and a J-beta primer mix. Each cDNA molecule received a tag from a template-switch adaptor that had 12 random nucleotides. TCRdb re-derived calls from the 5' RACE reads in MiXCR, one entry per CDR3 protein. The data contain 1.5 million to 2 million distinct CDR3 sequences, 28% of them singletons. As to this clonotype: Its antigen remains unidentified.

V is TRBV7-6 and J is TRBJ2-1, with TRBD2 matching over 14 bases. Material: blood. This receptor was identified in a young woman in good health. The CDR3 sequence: CASSPGTSGREEQFF. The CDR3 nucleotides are TGTGCCAGCAGCCCCGGGACTAGCGGGAGAGAGGAGCAGTTCTTC.